This TCR beta chain was captured in a study of blood T cells in healthy people across ages. Findings and limits, study-wide: Compared with aged donors, long-lived donors showed fewer expanded clones, suggesting selection.

Primed by a sample-barcoded 5' primer and a J-beta primer mix, a second PCR proceeded for 7 to 11 cycles. TCRdb re-derived calls from the 5' RACE reads in MiXCR, one entry per CDR3 protein. The sample shows around 1,600,000 distinct CDR3 sequences, approximately 39% of them seen only once. There are 13 residues in the CDR3. CDR1 is SEHNR and CDR2 is FQNEAQ in the germline V gene (reference sequence). V dropped 5 bases and J dropped 4 bases, with 11 bases sitting between them. As concerns this clonotype: What it binds is not known.

The receptor comes from a young woman in good health. The J gene is TRBJ1-1, the V gene TRBV7-9, with D perhaps matching TRBD1 (5 bases). The sample taken for sequencing was blood. The CDR3, as DNA: TGTGCCAGCAGCACCAGGGTTGGCACTGAAGCTTTCTTT. Its translation: CASSTRVGTEAFF.